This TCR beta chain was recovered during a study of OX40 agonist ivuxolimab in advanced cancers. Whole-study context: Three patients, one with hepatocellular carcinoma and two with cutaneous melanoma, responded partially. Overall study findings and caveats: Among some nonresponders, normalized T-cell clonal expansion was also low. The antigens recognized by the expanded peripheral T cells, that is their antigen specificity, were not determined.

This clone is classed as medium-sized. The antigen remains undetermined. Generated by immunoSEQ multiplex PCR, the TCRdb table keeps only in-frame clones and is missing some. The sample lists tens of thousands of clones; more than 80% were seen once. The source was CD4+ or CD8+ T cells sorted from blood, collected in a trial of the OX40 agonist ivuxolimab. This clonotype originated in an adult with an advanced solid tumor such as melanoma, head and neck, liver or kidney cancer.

The CDR3 here is CASSLVGGSNYGYTF. In DNA form, the CDR3 reads TGTGCCAGCAGCTTGGTGGGGGGCTCTAACTATGGCTACACCTTC. This chain uses TRBV5-8 with TRBJ1-2; tentative D call: TRBD1 (6 bases). CDR1 is SGHTS and CDR2 is YDEGEE in the germline V gene. V dropped 0 bases and J dropped 0 bases, with 9 bases sitting between them. The CDR3 is made up of 15 amino acids.